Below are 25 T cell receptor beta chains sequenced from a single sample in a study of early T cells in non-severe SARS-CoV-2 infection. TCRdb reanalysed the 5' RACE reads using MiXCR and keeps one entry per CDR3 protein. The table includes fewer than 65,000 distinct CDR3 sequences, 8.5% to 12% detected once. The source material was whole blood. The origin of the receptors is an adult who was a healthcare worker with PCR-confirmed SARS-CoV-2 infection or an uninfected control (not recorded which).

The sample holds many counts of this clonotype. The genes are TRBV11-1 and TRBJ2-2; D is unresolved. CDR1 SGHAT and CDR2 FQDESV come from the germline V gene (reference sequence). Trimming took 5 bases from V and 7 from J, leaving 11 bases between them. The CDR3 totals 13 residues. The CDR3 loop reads CASSVKGRGELFF. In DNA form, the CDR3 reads TGTGCCAGCAGCGTCAAGGGCCGCGGGGAGCTGTTTTTT.

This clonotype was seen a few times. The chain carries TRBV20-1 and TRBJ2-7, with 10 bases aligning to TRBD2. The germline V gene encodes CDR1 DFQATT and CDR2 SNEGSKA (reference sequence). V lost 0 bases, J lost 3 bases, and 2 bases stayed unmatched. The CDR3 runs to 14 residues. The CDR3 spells CSAREASGSYEQYF. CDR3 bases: TGCAGTGCTAGAGAGGCTAGCGGGAGCTACGAGCAGTACTTC.

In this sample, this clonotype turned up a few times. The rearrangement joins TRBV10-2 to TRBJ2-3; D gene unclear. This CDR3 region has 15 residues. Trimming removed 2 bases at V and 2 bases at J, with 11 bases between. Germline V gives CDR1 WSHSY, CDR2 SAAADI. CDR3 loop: CASSEGWPATDTQYF. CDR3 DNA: TGCGCCAGCAGTGAGGGGTGGCCGGCCACAGATACGCAGTATTTT.

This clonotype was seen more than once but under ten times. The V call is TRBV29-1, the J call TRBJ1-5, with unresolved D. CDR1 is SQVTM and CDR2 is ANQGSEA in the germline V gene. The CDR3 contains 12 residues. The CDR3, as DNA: TGCCGTCCGGGAGAAGGCAATCAGCCCCAGCATTTT. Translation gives CRPGEGNQPQHF.

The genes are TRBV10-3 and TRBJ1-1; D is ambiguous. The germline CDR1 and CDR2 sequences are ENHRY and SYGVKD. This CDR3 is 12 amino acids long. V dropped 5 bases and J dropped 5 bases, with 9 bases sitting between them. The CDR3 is CAISIDRTEAFF. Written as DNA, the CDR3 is TGTGCCATCAGTATAGACCGGACTGAAGCTTTCTTT.

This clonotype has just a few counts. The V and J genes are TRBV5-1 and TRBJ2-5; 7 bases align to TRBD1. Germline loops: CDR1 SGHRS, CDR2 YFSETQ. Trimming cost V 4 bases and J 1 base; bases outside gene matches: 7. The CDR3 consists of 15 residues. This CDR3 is CASSEGQARQETQYF. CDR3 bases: TGCGCCAGCAGCGAAGGACAGGCTCGCCAAGAGACCCAGTACTTC.

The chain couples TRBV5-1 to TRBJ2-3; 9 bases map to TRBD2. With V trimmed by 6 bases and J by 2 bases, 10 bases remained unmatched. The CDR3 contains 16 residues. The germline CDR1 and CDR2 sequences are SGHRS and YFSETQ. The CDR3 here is CASTPGLAGITDTQYF. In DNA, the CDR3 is TGCGCCAGCACCCCAGGGCTAGCGGGGATCACAGATACGCAGTATTTT.

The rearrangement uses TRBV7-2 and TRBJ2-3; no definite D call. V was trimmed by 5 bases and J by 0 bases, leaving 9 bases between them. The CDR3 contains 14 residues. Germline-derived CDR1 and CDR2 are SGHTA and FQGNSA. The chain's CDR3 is CASSPGASTDTQYF. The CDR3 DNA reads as TGTGCCAGCAGCCCCGGTGCTAGCACAGATACGCAGTATTTT.

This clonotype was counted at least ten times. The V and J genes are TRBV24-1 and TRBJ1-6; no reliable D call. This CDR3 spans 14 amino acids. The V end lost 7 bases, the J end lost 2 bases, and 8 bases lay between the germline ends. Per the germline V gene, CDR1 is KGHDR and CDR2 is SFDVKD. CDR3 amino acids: CATRTGTYNSPLHF. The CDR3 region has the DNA TGTGCCACCAGAACCGGGACCTATAATTCACCCCTCCACTTT.

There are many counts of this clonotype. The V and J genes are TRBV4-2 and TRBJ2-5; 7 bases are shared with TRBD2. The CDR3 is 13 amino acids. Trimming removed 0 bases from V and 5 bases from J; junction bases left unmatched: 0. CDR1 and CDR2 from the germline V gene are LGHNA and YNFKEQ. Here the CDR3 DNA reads TGTGCCAGCAGCCAAGAACTAGCGGAGACCCAGTACTTC. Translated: CASSQELAETQYF.

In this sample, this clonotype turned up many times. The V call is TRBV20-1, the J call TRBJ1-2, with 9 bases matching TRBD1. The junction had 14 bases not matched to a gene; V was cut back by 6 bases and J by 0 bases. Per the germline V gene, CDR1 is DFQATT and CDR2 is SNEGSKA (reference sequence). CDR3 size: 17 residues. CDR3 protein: CSAGDRDRVTPNYGYTF. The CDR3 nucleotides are TGCAGTGCAGGGGACCGGGACAGGGTTACTCCTAACTATGGCTACACCTTC.

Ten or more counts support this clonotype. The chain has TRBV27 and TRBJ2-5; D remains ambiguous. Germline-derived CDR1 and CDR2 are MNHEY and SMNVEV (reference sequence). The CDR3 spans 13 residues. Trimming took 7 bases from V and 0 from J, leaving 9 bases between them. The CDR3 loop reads CASKIPDQETQYF. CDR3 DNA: TGTGCCAGCAAAATCCCGGACCAAGAGACCCAGTACTTC.

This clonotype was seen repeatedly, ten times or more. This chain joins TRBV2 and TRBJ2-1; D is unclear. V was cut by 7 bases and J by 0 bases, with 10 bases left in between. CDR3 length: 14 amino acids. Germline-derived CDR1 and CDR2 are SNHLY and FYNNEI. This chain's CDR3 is CASNKLTSYNEQFF. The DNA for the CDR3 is TGTGCCAGCAACAAACTAACCTCCTACAATGAGCAGTTCTTC.

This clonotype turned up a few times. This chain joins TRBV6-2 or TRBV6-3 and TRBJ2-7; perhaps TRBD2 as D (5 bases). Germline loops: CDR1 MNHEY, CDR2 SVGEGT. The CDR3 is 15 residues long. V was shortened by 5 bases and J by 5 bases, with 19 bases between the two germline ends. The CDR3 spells CASSPDEGEGNEQYF. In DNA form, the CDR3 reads TGTGCCAGCAGTCCCGATGAGGGTGAGGGAAACGAGCAGTACTTC.

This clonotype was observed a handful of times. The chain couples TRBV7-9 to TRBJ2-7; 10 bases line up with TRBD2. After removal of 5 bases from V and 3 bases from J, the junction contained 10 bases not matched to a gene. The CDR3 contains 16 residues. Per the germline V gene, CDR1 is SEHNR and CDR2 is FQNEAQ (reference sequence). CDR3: CASSPTGTSARYEQYF. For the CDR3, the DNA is TGTGCCAGCAGCCCGACAGGGACTAGCGCTCGCTACGAGCAGTACTTC.

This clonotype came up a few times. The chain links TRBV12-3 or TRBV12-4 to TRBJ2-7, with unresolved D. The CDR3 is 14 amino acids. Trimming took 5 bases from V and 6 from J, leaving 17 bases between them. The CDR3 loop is CASSLVNGVSEQYF. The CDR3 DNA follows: TGTGCCAGCAGTCTCGTGAATGGGGTGTCCGAGCAGTACTTC.

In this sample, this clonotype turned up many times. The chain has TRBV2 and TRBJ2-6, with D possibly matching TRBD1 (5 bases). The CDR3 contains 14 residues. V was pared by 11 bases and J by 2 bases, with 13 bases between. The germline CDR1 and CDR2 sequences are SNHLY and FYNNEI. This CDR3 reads CAGAQVTGANVLTF. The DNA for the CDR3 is TGTGCCGGGGCCCAGGTAACTGGGGCCAACGTCCTGACTTTC.

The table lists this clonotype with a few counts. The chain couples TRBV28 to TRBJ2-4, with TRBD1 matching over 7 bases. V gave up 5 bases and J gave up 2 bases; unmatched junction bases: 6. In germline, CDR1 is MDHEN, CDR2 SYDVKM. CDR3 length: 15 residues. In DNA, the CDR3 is TGTGCCAGCAGTCCGTGGGACAGCACCAAAAACATTCAGTACTTC. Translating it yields CASSPWDSTKNIQYF.

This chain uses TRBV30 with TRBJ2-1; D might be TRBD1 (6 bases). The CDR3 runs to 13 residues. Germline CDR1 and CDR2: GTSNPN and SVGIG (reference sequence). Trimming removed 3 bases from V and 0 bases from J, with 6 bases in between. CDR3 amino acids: CAWSRGSYNEQFF. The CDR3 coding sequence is TGTGCCTGGAGCAGGGGCTCCTACAATGAGCAGTTCTTC.

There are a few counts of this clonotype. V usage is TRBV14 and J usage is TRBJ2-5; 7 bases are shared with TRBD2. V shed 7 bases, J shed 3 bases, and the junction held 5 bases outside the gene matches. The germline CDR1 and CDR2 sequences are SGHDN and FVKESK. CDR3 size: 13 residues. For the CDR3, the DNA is TGTGCCAGCACCCGGACTAGGGAAGAGACCCAGTACTTC. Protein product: CASTRTREETQYF.

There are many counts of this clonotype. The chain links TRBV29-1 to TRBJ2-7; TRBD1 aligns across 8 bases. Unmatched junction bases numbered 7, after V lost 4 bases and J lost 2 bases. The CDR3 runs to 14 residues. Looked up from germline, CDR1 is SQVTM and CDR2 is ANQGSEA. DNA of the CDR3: TGCAGCGTTGCAGCTGACAGGGGTACCTACGAGCAGTACTTC. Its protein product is CSVAADRGTYEQYF.

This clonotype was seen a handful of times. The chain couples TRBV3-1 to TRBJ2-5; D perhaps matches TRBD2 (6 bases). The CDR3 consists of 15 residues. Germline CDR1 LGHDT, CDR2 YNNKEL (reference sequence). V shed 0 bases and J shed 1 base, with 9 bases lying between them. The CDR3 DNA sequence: TGTGCCAGCAGCCAAGATTTGGGGGGCCAAGAGACCCAGTACTTC. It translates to CASSQDLGGQETQYF.

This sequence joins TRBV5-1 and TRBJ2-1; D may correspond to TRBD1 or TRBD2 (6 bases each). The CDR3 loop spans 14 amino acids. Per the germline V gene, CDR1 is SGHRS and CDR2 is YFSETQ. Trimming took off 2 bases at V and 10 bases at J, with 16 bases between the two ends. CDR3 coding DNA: TGCGCCAGCAGCTTTCTCGGGGGCGGGGAGGAGCAGTTCTTC. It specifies CASSFLGGGEEQFF. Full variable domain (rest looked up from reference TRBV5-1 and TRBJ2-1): KAGVTQTPRYLIKTRGQQVTLSCSPISGHRSVSWYQQTPGQGLQFLFEYFSETQRNKGNFPGRFSGRQFSNSRSEMNVSTLELGDSALYLCASSFLGGGEEQFFGPGTRLTVL.

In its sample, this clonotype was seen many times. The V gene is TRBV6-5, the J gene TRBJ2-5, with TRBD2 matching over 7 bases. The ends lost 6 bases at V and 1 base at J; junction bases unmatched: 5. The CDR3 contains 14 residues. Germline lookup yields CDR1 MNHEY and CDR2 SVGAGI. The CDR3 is CASSFTSAQETQYF. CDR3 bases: TGTGCCAGCAGCTTCACTAGCGCCCAAGAGACCCAGTACTTC.

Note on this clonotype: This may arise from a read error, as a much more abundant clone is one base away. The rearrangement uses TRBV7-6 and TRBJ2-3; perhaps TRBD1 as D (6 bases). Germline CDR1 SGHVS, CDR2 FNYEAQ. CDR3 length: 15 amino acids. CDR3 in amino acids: CACSLTGSPSDTQYF. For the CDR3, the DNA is TGTGCCTGCAGCCTCACAGGGAGCCCATCCGATACGCAGTATTTT.